This T cell receptor (beta chain) is drawn from a study of liver allograft versus peripheral blood T cells. As for the study in general: Transplanted livers held T cell receptor repertoires, and these were compared with repertoires in recipients' peripheral blood.

Using its own MiXCR run on the reads, TCRdb lists one record per CDR3 protein. Found here are approximately 13,000 distinct CDR3 sequences, roughly 28% of them singletons; the top ten hold 2% to 2.5%. Study conclusions and caveats: Peripheral blood repertoires reportedly differed from the T cell receptor repertoires found inside liver allografts.

On this clonotype: Its target is unknown.

The CDR3 covers 12 residues. The V and J ends lost 2 bases and 9 bases respectively, with 10 bases between them. Germline V gives CDR1 SGHAT, CDR2 FQDESV (reference sequence). The sequence came from a human patient who had a liver transplant. Some of the T cells might come from the graft donor. The chain joins TRBV11-1 to TRBJ1-1, with D tentatively TRBD1 (6 bases). CDR3 in amino acids: CASSLPGGQAFF. CDR3 DNA: TGTGCCAGCAGCTTACCGGGGGGCCAAGCTTTCTTT.